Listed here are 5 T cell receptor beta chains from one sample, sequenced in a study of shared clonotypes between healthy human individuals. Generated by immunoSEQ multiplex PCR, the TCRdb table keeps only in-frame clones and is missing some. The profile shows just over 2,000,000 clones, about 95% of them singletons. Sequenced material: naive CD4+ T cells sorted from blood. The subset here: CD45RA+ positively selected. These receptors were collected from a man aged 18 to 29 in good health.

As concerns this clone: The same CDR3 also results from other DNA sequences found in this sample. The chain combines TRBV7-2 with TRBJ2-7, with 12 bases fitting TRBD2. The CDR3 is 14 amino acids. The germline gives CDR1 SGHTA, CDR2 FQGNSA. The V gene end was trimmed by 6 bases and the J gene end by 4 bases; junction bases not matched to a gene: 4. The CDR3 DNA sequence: TGTGCCAGCAGTCGTACTAGCGGGGGGTACGAGCAGTACTTC. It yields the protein CASSRTSGGYEQYF.

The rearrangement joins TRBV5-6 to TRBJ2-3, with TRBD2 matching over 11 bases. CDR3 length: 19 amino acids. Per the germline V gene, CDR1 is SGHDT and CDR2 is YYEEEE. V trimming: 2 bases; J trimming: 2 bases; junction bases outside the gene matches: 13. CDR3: CASSLRFSGGVFITDTQYF. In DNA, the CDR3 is TGTGCCAGCAGCTTAAGGTTTAGCGGGGGGGTCTTCATCACAGATACGCAGTATTTT.

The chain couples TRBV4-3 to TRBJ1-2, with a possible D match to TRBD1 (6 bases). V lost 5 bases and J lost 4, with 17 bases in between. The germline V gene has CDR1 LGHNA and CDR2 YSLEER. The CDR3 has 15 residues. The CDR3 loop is CASSTQGMEGYGYTF. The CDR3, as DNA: TGCGCCAGCAGCACCCAGGGGATGGAGGGCTATGGCTACACCTTC.

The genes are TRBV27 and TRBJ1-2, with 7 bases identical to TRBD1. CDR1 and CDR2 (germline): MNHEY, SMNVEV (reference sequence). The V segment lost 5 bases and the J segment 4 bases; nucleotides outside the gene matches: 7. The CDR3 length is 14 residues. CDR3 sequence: CASSPSTGPYGYTF. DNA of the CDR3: TGTGCCAGCAGTCCATCGACAGGGCCCTATGGCTACACCTTC.

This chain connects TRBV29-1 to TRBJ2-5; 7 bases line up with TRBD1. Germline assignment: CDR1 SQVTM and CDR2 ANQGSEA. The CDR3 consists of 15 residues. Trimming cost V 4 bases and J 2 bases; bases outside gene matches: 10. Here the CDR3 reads CSVGQGILGQETQYF. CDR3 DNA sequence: TGCAGCGTTGGACAGGGCATATTGGGGCAAGAGACCCAGTACTTC.